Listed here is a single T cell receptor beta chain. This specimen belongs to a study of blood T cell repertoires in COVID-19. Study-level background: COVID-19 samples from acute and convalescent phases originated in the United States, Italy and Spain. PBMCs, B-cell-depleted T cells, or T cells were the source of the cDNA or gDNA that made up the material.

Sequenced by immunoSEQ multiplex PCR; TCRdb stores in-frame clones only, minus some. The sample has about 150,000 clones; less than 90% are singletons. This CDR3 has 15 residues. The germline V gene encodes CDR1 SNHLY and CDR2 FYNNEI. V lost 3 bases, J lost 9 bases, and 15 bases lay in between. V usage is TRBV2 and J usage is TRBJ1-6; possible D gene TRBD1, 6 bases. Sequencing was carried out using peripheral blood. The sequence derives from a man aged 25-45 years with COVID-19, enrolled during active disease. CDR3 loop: CASSEDSISTSPLHF. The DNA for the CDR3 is TGTGCCAGCAGTGAGGACAGCATATCAACTTCACCCCTCCACTTT.